This is a list of T cell receptor beta chains from one sample in a study of T cells in localized non-small cell lung cancer. Repertoires were generated with immunoSEQ multiplex PCR, while TCRdb's copy carries only in-frame clones and drops some. The data show roughly 24,000 clones, approximately 84% seen once. The sample was peripheral blood, taken before any cancer treatment. The receptors were sampled from a man between 40 and 70 years old with stage III squamous cell lung carcinoma. The CDR3 runs from the conserved cysteine through the conserved F or W. The D gene is left open where the match is weak. Size tells how often a clone was seen (once, few, many) or the class of an expanded clone, and some rows leave it out.

len | j_gene | v_gene | d_gene | abundance | CDR3nt | CDR3aa
14 | TRBJ1-1 | TRBV2 | TRBD1 | . | TGTGCCAGCAGTGGTTTGGGACAGGGCACTGAAGCTTTCTTT | CASSGLGQGTEAFF
13 | TRBJ1-1 | TRBV10-1 | . | . | TGCGCCAGCAGTGATCCAGGGAACACTGAAGCTTTCTTT | CASSDPGNTEAFF
12 | TRBJ2-1 | TRBV10-1 | . | . | TGCGCCAGTGGACTGACCTACAATGAGCAGTTCTTC | CASGLTYNEQFF
14 | TRBJ2-7 | TRBV5-4 | . | . | TGTGCCAGCAGCTCGACCCGACCACCCTACGAGCAGTACTTC | CASSSTRPPYEQYF
15 | TRBJ2-1 | TRBV6-1 | TRBD2 | . | TGTGCCAGCCTTGAACGACTAGCGGGTTACAATGAGCAGTTCTTC | CASLERLAGYNEQFF
14 | TRBJ2-3 | TRBV18 | . | . | TGTGCCAGCTCACCATTCGTTTTGGGGGATACGCAGTATTTT | CASSPFVLGDTQYF
15 | TRBJ1-5 | TRBV30 | . | . | TGTGCCTGGAGCGTGGACAGTTATAGCAATCAGCCCCAGCATTTT | CAWSVDSYSNQPQHF
16 | TRBJ1-5 | TRBV6-1 | . | . | TGTGCCAGCAGTGAAGCGCACCGGCCCCAGGGTCAGCCCCAGCATTTT | CASSEAHRPQGQPQHF
14 | TRBJ2-7 | TRBV18 | . | . | TGTGCCAGCTCACACTACAGGGATTCCTACGAGCAGTACTTC | CASSHYRDSYEQYF
20 | TRBJ2-1 | TRBV13 | TRBD2 | . | TGTGCCAGCAGCCCCCAATTAGGACTAGCGGGGGGAACTCTGATCAATGAGCAGTTCTTC | CASSPQLGLAGGTLINEQFF
14 | TRBJ1-1 | TRBV28 | . | hyperexpanded | TGTGCCAGCAGTTTACCACAGGTACCCACTGAAGCTTTCTTT | CASSLPQVPTEAFF
12 | TRBJ2-2 | TRBV7-9 | . | . | TGTGCCAGCAGCTCGTCGGCCGGGGAGCTGTTTTTT | CASSSSAGELFF
16 | TRBJ2-3 | TRBV5-4 | TRBD2 | . | TGTGCCAGCAGCTTGGGAGCGGGGGGGCCCACAGATACGCAGTATTTT | CASSLGAGGPTDTQYF
17 | TRBJ1-5 | TRBV2 | . | few | TGTGCCAGCAAAAGGAGTCTTGTGCGTGCTGCCAATCAGCCCCAGCATTTT | CASKRSLVRAANQPQHF
13 | TRBJ2-5 | TRBV25-1 | TRBD1 | . | TGTGCCAGCAGTCGCCGGACAGGGGAGACCCAGTACTTC | CASSRRTGETQYF
16 | TRBJ2-3 | TRBV18 | TRBD2 | once | TGTGCCAGCTCACCCCCCGGGACTAGCGGCACAGATACGCAGTATTTT | CASSPPGTSGTDTQYF